This TCR beta chain was recorded in a study of neurological immune-mediated disorders. General observations from the study: Association of the multiple sclerosis repertoire cluster with clinical or MRI features was not observed for any feature.

TCRdb redid the calling of the 5' RACE reads with MiXCR, one entry per CDR3 protein. The sample records around 130,000 distinct CDR3 sequences, roughly 3.2% being singletons. Germline V gene sequence: CDR1 MNHEY, CDR2 SVGAGI. The CDR3 contains 12 residues. The V end lost 1 base, the J end lost 7 bases, and 7 bases lay between the germline ends. The table lists this clonotype with a few counts. What it binds is not known. The chain couples TRBV6-5 to TRBJ1-1; D is uncertain. Input material: PBMCs. The sequence was collected from a woman in her thirties with multiple sclerosis. CDR3 sequence (DNA): TGTGCCAGCAGTTACTGGGAAGGTGAAGCTTTCTTT. Translated, it gives CASSYWEGEAFF.